The clone carrying this T cell receptor (beta chain) was counted once. Profiling relied on immunoSEQ multiplex PCR, and the TCRdb table lists in-frame clones only, not all of them. This sample carries about 170,000 clones, 84% of them seen once, and the ten largest clones take approximately 11%. This sample is part of a study of blood T cell repertoires in COVID-19. Germline V gene lookup returns CDR1 WNHNN and CDR2 SYGVQD (reference sequence). CDR3 size: 15 residues. V shed 5 bases and J 4 bases; nucleotides not matched to a gene: 7. Sample: peripheral blood. The source of this sequence is a man in his 70s with active or convalescent COVID-19. This rearrangement joins TRBV10-1 to TRBJ2-7; 11 positions agree with TRBD1. The CDR3 region is CASSSTGTGGYEQYF. The CDR3 DNA sequence: TGCGCCAGCAGTTCGACCGGGACAGGGGGGTACGAGCAGTACTTC.